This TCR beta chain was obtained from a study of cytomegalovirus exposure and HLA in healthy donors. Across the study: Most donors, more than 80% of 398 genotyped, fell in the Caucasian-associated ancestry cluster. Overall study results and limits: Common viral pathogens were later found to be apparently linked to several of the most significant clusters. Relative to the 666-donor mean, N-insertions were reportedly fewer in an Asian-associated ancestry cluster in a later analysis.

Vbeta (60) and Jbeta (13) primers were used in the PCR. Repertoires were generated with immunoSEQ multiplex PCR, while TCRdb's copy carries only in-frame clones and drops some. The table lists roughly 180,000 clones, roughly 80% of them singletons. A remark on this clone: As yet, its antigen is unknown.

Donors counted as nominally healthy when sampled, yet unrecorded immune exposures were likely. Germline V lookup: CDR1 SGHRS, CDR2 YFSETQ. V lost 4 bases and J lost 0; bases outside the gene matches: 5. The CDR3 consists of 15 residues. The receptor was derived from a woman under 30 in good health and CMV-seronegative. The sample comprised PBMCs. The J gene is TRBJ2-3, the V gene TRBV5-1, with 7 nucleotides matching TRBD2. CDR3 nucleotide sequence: TGCGCCAGCAGCCAAACTAGCGAGAGCACAGATACGCAGTATTTT. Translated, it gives CASSQTSESTDTQYF.